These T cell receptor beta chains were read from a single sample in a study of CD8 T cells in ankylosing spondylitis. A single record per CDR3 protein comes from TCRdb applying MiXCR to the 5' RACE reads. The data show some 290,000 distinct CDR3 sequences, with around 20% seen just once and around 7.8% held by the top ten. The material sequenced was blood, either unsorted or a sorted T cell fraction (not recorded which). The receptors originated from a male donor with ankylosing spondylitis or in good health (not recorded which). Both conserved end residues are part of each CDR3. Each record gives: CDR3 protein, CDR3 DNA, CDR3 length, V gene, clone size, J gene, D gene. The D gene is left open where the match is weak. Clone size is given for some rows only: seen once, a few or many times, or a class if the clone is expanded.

CASRSRGGSNQPQHF	TGTGCCAGCAGATCCCGGGGGGGTAGCAATCAGCCCCAGCATTTT	15	TRBV28	few	TRBJ1-5	NA
CASSFSLAEAFF	TGTGCCAGCAGTTTCTCGTTGGCTGAAGCTTTCTTT	12	TRBV12-3/TRBV12-4	few	TRBJ1-1	NA
CASSSRPPQLNEKLFF	TGCGCCAGCAGCTCCCGGCCCCCACAGCTTAATGAAAAACTGTTTTTT	16	TRBV5-1	NA	TRBJ1-4	NA
CATSDSGRDFGQPQHF	TGTGCCACCAGTGATTCCGGCAGGGACTTCGGTCAGCCCCAGCATTTT	16	TRBV24-1	few	TRBJ1-5	NA
CSARSASYTDTQYF	TGCAGTGCTAGAAGTGCTAGCTACACAGATACGCAGTATTTT	14	TRBV20-1	NA	TRBJ2-3	NA
CASSLAGTRWVTEAFF	TGTGCCAGCAGTTTAGCTGGGACGAGATGGGTCACTGAAGCTTTCTTT	16	TRBV12-3/TRBV12-4	NA	TRBJ1-1	NA
CAVQRGHTDTQYF	TGTGCCGTCCAGCGGGGGCACACAGATACGCAGTATTTT	13	TRBV12-3/TRBV12-4	many	TRBJ2-3	TRBD2
CASSVGVAGAYNEQFF	TGTGCCAGCAGCGTAGGGGTAGCGGGGGCCTACAATGAGCAGTTCTTC	16	TRBV9	NA	TRBJ2-1	TRBD2
CATSDPGGVTGELFF	TGTGCCACCAGTGACCCGGGGGGAGTCACCGGGGAGCTGTTTTTT	15	TRBV24-1	NA	TRBJ2-2	TRBD2
CASADGTNTGELFF	TGCGCCAGCGCGGACGGGACGAACACCGGGGAGCTGTTTTTT	14	TRBV4-1	NA	TRBJ2-2	NA
CASSSDRSGNTIYF	TGTGCCAGCAGTTCCGACAGGTCTGGAAACACCATATATTTT	14	TRBV12-3/TRBV12-4	many	TRBJ1-3	NA
CASSPVHNEQFF	TGTGCCAGCAGCCCCGTCCACAATGAGCAGTTCTTC	12	TRBV12-3/TRBV12-4	NA	TRBJ2-1	NA
CASSPGGPLGKQFF	TGTGCCAGCAGCCCGGGGGGCCCCCTGGGGAAGCAGTTCTTC	14	TRBV7-3	few	TRBJ2-1	NA
CASSLLEETQYF	TGTGCCAGCAGCTTATTAGAGGAGACCCAGTACTTC	12	TRBV7-9	NA	TRBJ2-5	NA
CASSQDRSTEAFF	TGTGCCAGCAGCCAAGATCGGAGCACTGAAGCTTTCTTT	13	TRBV4-2	few	TRBJ1-1	NA
CAISWDPTSGELFF	TGTGCCATCAGCTGGGACCCTACATCTGGGGAGCTGTTTTTT	14	TRBV10-3	NA	TRBJ2-2	NA
CASSLSASGGTQQFF	TGTGCCAGCAGTTTAAGCGCTAGCGGGGGGACTCAGCAGTTCTTC	15	TRBV12-3/TRBV12-4	NA	TRBJ2-1	TRBD2
CASQRTGGLGDTQYF	TGTGCCAGCCAACGGACAGGGGGCTTGGGAGATACGCAGTATTTT	15	TRBV18	NA	TRBJ2-3	TRBD1
CASTSGWNTGELFF	TGCGCCAGCACAAGCGGGTGGAACACCGGGGAGCTGTTTTTT	14	TRBV5-1	few	TRBJ2-2	NA
CASTLTGVSTEAFF	TGTGCCAGCACTCTTACGGGGGTCTCCACTGAAGCTTTCTTT	14	TRBV12-3/TRBV12-4	few	TRBJ1-1	NA
CASSEPKREQTDTQYF	TGTGCCAGCAGTGAACCCAAGCGGGAGCAGACAGATACGCAGTATTTT	16	TRBV25-1	NA	TRBJ2-3	TRBD2
CATSDRDRFRYEQFF	TGTGCCACCAGTGACAGGGACAGGTTTAGATATGAGCAGTTCTTC	15	TRBV24-1	few	TRBJ2-1	TRBD1
CASSLTPGGGSPLHF	TGTGCCAGCAGCTTAACTCCAGGGGGCGGTTCACCCCTCCACTTT	15	TRBV7-3	NA	TRBJ1-6	TRBD1
CASSWRAGNTEAFF	TGTGCCAGCAGTTGGAGGGCAGGTAACACTGAAGCTTTCTTT	14	TRBV12-3/TRBV12-4	few	TRBJ1-1	NA
CASSNGQIYGYTF	TGTGCCAGCAGTAACGGACAGATCTATGGCTACACCTTC	13	TRBV12-3/TRBV12-4	NA	TRBJ1-2	NA
CASSQVEKLFF	TGTGCCAGCAGCCAAGTTGAAAAACTGTTTTTT	11	TRBV3-1	NA	TRBJ1-4	NA
CSASRISGRTDTQYF	TGCAGTGCTAGTCGCATCAGTGGCAGGACAGATACGCAGTATTTT	15	TRBV20-1	NA	TRBJ2-3	NA
CASSLVGTGPFF	TGCGCCAGCAGCTTGGTAGGGACAGGACCGTTCTTC	12	TRBV5-1	few	TRBJ2-1	TRBD1
CASSYTGGSSPEAFF	TGTGCCAGCAGTTACACAGGGGGCTCGTCCCCTGAAGCTTTCTTT	15	TRBV6-5	NA	TRBJ1-1	TRBD1
CASSLEAKNIQYF	TGTGCCAGCAGTTTGGAGGCCAAAAACATTCAGTACTTC	13	TRBV12-3/TRBV12-4	few	TRBJ2-4	NA
CSSSPYGGGYTF	TGTTCCAGCAGCCCCTACGGGGGAGGCTACACCTTC	12	TRBV4-2	many	TRBJ1-2	NA
CASRELAGDNNEQFF	TGTGCCAGCAGAGAACTAGCGGGGGATAACAATGAGCAGTTCTTC	15	TRBV2	few	TRBJ2-1	TRBD2
CASSVASASGTVEQFF	TGTGCCAGCAGCGTAGCTAGCGCTAGCGGGACCGTTGAGCAGTTCTTC	16	TRBV9	few	TRBJ2-1	TRBD2
CASSLVVPTNNEQFF	TGCGCCAGCAGCCTAGTAGTTCCGACCAACAATGAGCAGTTCTTC	15	TRBV4-1	NA	TRBJ2-1	NA
CASRPASWSYNEQFF	TGTGCCAGCAGGCCCGCAAGTTGGTCCTACAATGAGCAGTTCTTC	15	TRBV12-3/TRBV12-4	many	TRBJ2-1	NA
CASSPDRRAFF	TGTGCCAGCAGTCCGGACAGGCGAGCTTTCTTT	11	TRBV12-3/TRBV12-4	NA	TRBJ1-1	TRBD1
CASSKEASGSSYNEQFF	TGTGCCAGCAGCAAAGAGGCTAGCGGGAGCTCCTACAATGAGCAGTTCTTC	17	TRBV7-3	NA	TRBJ2-1	TRBD2
CASTIGVGDTEAFF	TGTGCCAGCACCATTGGGGTTGGGGACACTGAAGCTTTCTTT	14	TRBV12-3/TRBV12-4	many	TRBJ1-1	NA
CASSQGGRISNQPQHF	TGTGCCAGCAGCCAAGGGGGTAGGATCTCGAATCAGCCCCAGCATTTT	16	TRBV3-1	NA	TRBJ1-5	NA
CASSLMWVQETQYF	TGCGCCAGCAGCTTGATGTGGGTTCAAGAGACCCAGTACTTC	14	TRBV5-1	few	TRBJ2-5	NA
CASSENRGSTDTQYF	TGTGCCAGCAGTGAAAACAGGGGGAGCACAGATACGCAGTATTTT	15	TRBV6-1	few	TRBJ2-3	TRBD1
CASTSGLAGGDTQYF	TGTGCCAGCACCTCCGGACTAGCGGGGGGAGATACGCAGTATTTT	15	TRBV6-1	NA	TRBJ2-3	TRBD2
CSATGTGENYGYTF	TGCAGTGCTACAGGGACAGGGGAAAACTATGGCTACACCTTC	14	TRBV20-1	few	TRBJ1-2	TRBD1
CASRSGLAVYNEQFF	TGTGCCAGCAGATCGGGACTAGCGGTCTACAATGAGCAGTTCTTC	15	TRBV11-2	NA	TRBJ2-1	TRBD2
CASSGDRGNQPQHF	TGTGCCAGCAGTGGAGACAGGGGGAATCAGCCCCAGCATTTT	14	TRBV12-3/TRBV12-4	many	TRBJ1-5	TRBD1
CSARDLTKSSSYNSPLHF	TGCAGTGCTAGAGATCTGACGAAGTCAAGCTCCTATAATTCACCCCTCCACTTT	18	TRBV20-1	few	TRBJ1-6	NA
CASSQDSRQSQYF	TGTGCCAGCAGCCAAGATTCTAGGCAGTCGCAGTATTTT	13	TRBV3-1	NA	TRBJ2-3	NA
CASSFYRGFNQPQHF	TGTGCCAGCAGTTTCTACAGGGGGTTCAATCAGCCCCAGCATTTT	15	TRBV28	NA	TRBJ1-5	TRBD1
CAISAGLAGVPDTQYF	TGTGCCATCAGTGCCGGACTAGCGGGAGTTCCAGATACGCAGTATTTT	16	TRBV10-3	NA	TRBJ2-3	TRBD2
CASNPSQINYGYTF	TGCGCCAGCAACCCGTCGCAGATTAACTATGGCTACACCTTC	14	TRBV10-2	few	TRBJ1-2	NA
CATSSAYQPQHF	TGTGCCACCAGCAGTGCTTATCAGCCCCAGCATTTT	12	TRBV15	NA	TRBJ1-5	NA
CASSLDSLAKNIQYF	TGCGCCAGCAGCTTGGACAGTCTAGCCAAAAACATTCAGTACTTC	15	TRBV5-1	many	TRBJ2-4	NA
CASTPWGQSMNTEAFF	TGTGCCAGCACCCCTTGGGGACAGTCCATGAACACTGAAGCTTTCTTT	16	TRBV12-3/TRBV12-4	few	TRBJ1-1	TRBD1
CASSKTTGGSAKNIQYF	TGTGCCAGCAGCAAAACGACAGGGGGCTCTGCCAAAAACATTCAGTACTTC	17	TRBV5-4	NA	TRBJ2-4	TRBD1